A selection of T cell receptor beta chains follows, all from one sample in a study of blood T cells in healthy people across ages. MiXCR, run by TCRdb on the 5' RACE reads, gives a single entry per CDR3 protein. The sample yields 1.5 million to 2 million distinct CDR3 sequences, roughly 52% seen once. The sequencing input was blood. The source of these receptors is a woman aged 40 to 49 in good health. Each CDR3 is given with its conserved first and last residue. A D gene is named only where the DNA matches it firmly. Some rows have no size entry. The others give once, few or many, or a class for an expanded clone.

v_gene: TRBV4-3; abundance: -; j_gene: TRBJ1-2; d_gene: -; len: 17; CDR3nt: TGCGCCAGCAGCCAAGGTACCTCCTCACGGCTGAGCTATGGCTACACCTTC; CDR3aa: CASSQGTSSRLSYGYTF
v_gene: TRBV4-3; abundance: -; j_gene: TRBJ2-7; d_gene: TRBD1; len: 16; CDR3nt: TGCGCCAGCAGCCAAGGGGACAGGGGAAGCTCCTACGAGCAGTACTTC; CDR3aa: CASSQGDRGSSYEQYF
v_gene: TRBV6-1; abundance: -; j_gene: TRBJ2-1; d_gene: TRBD1; len: 14; CDR3nt: TGTGCCAGCAGTGAGGACAGGGTAGTCAATGAGCAGTTCTTC; CDR3aa: CASSEDRVVNEQFF
v_gene: TRBV29-1; abundance: -; j_gene: TRBJ1-2; d_gene: TRBD1; len: 13; CDR3nt: TGCAGCGTTGACGTGCAGGGGGCCTATGGCTACACCTTC; CDR3aa: CSVDVQGAYGYTF
v_gene: TRBV2; abundance: -; j_gene: TRBJ2-3; d_gene: -; len: 12; CDR3nt: TGTGCCAGCAAAGGGGACCCAGATACGCAGTATTTT; CDR3aa: CASKGDPDTQYF
v_gene: TRBV6-4; abundance: -; j_gene: TRBJ2-1; d_gene: -; len: 17; CDR3nt: TGTGCCAGCAGTGACGGGGGGGGCCATCGAAGCTACAATGAGCAGTTCTTC; CDR3aa: CASSDGGGHRSYNEQFF
v_gene: TRBV20-1; abundance: -; j_gene: TRBJ1-5; d_gene: TRBD1; len: 14; CDR3nt: TGCAGTGCTAGCCCCGGGACAGCCCGCCAGCCCCAGCATTTT; CDR3aa: CSASPGTARQPQHF
v_gene: TRBV7-8; abundance: -; j_gene: TRBJ2-5; d_gene: -; len: 14; CDR3nt: TGTGCCAGCAGCGCGGGACGGATCTACAATGAGCAGTACTTC; CDR3aa: CASSAGRIYNEQYF
v_gene: TRBV6-5; abundance: -; j_gene: TRBJ1-5; d_gene: TRBD1; len: 15; CDR3nt: TGTGCCAGCAGAAAGGACAGGGGGCCGAATCAGCCCCAGCATTTT; CDR3aa: CASRKDRGPNQPQHF
v_gene: TRBV5-1; abundance: -; j_gene: TRBJ1-1; d_gene: -; len: 15; CDR3nt: TGCGCCAGCAGCTTGGTAGGGCCTAGGAACACTGAAGCTTTCTTT; CDR3aa: CASSLVGPRNTEAFF
v_gene: TRBV15; abundance: few; j_gene: TRBJ1-1; d_gene: TRBD1; len: 15; CDR3nt: TGTGCCACCAGCAGAGATCTCCAGGGGGATACTGAAGCTTTCTTT; CDR3aa: CATSRDLQGDTEAFF
v_gene: TRBV27; abundance: -; j_gene: TRBJ2-5; d_gene: TRBD1; len: 15; CDR3nt: TGTGCCAGCAGTACGGCGACAGGGGTTGGGGAGACCCAGTACTTC; CDR3aa: CASSTATGVGETQYF
v_gene: TRBV7-3; abundance: -; j_gene: TRBJ2-5; d_gene: TRBD2; len: 17; CDR3nt: TGTGCCAGCAGCTTAGTTGCTAGCGGGGGCCTACAAGAGACCCAGTACTTC; CDR3aa: CASSLVASGGLQETQYF
v_gene: TRBV20-1; abundance: few; j_gene: TRBJ2-5; d_gene: TRBD2; len: 16; CDR3nt: TGCAGTGCTAGAGGCGGGGGGGCCGTAGTTGGGGAGACCCAGTACTTC; CDR3aa: CSARGGGAVVGETQYF
v_gene: TRBV4-1; abundance: -; j_gene: TRBJ1-2; d_gene: TRBD1; len: 16; CDR3nt: TGCGCCAGCAGCCAAGAAGCAGGGGGGCGCAACTATGGCTACACCTTC; CDR3aa: CASSQEAGGRNYGYTF
v_gene: TRBV9; abundance: -; j_gene: TRBJ2-5; d_gene: -; len: 15; CDR3nt: TGTGCCAGCAGCCCTCGGGGGGCCATGTACAATGAGCAGTACTTC; CDR3aa: CASSPRGAMYNEQYF
v_gene: TRBV12-3/TRBV12-4; abundance: -; j_gene: TRBJ2-5; d_gene: -; len: 13; CDR3nt: TGTGCCAGCAGACTCAGGGGCCAAGAGACCCAGTACTTC; CDR3aa: CASRLRGQETQYF
v_gene: TRBV7-9; abundance: -; j_gene: TRBJ2-7; d_gene: -; len: 15; CDR3nt: TGTGCCAGCAGCCCCTTGGGATCCGATACCTACGAGCAGTACTTC; CDR3aa: CASSPLGSDTYEQYF
v_gene: TRBV6-5; abundance: -; j_gene: TRBJ2-5; d_gene: -; len: 16; CDR3nt: TGTGCCAGCAGCCACACAGATCACCTTATACAAGAGACCCAGTACTTC; CDR3aa: CASSHTDHLIQETQYF
v_gene: TRBV12-3/TRBV12-4; abundance: -; j_gene: TRBJ1-2; d_gene: TRBD1; len: 15; CDR3nt: TGTGCCAGCAGACTCGGACAGGGGGCCCTCTATGGCTACACCTTC; CDR3aa: CASRLGQGALYGYTF
v_gene: TRBV6-2/TRBV6-3; abundance: few; j_gene: TRBJ2-5; d_gene: TRBD2; len: 16; CDR3nt: TGTGCCAGCAGCTGGACTAGCGGGGCGTACCAAGAGACCCAGTACTTC; CDR3aa: CASSWTSGAYQETQYF
v_gene: TRBV5-1; abundance: -; j_gene: TRBJ2-5; d_gene: -; len: 18; CDR3nt: TGCGCCAGCAGCTTGGAAAGAACCGGGACGCTGTACCAAGAGACCCAGTACTTC; CDR3aa: CASSLERTGTLYQETQYF
v_gene: TRBV24-1; abundance: -; j_gene: TRBJ1-2; d_gene: TRBD1; len: 14; CDR3nt: TGTGACACCAGTGATGCGACAGGGGACTATGGCTACACCTTC; CDR3aa: CDTSDATGDYGYTF
v_gene: TRBV7-2; abundance: few; j_gene: TRBJ2-5; d_gene: -; len: 17; CDR3nt: TGTGCCAGCAGCCTGGAGTGGAAAGGGGGGTGGCAAGAGACCCAGTACTTC; CDR3aa: CASSLEWKGGWQETQYF
v_gene: TRBV2; abundance: -; j_gene: TRBJ1-2; d_gene: TRBD1; len: 15; CDR3nt: TGTGCCAGCAGTGAGAACCCCGGGACAGCCTATGGCTACACCTTC; CDR3aa: CASSENPGTAYGYTF
v_gene: TRBV9; abundance: -; j_gene: TRBJ2-7; d_gene: -; len: 15; CDR3nt: TGTGCCAGCAGCGCGACAGGAAGCTCCTACAATGAGCAGTACTTC; CDR3aa: CASSATGSSYNEQYF
v_gene: TRBV7-3; abundance: few; j_gene: TRBJ2-1; d_gene: TRBD2; len: 16; CDR3nt: TGTGCCAGCAGCTGGACGCTAGCGGGGAATGGCGATGAGCAGTTCTTC; CDR3aa: CASSWTLAGNGDEQFF
v_gene: TRBV18; abundance: -; j_gene: TRBJ1-2; d_gene: TRBD1; len: 14; CDR3nt: TGTGCCAGCTCACGGGGACAGGAGTTCTATGGCTACACCTTC; CDR3aa: CASSRGQEFYGYTF
v_gene: TRBV12-3/TRBV12-4; abundance: few; j_gene: TRBJ2-5; d_gene: -; len: 14; CDR3nt: TGTGCCAGCAGTTCGCGGGCGGCCCAAGAGACCCAGTACTTC; CDR3aa: CASSSRAAQETQYF
v_gene: TRBV29-1; abundance: -; j_gene: TRBJ1-5; d_gene: TRBD1; len: 13; CDR3nt: TGCAGCGTCGTAGACAGGGGGAGGTCGCCCCAGCATTTT; CDR3aa: CSVVDRGRSPQHF
v_gene: TRBV7-2; abundance: many; j_gene: TRBJ2-1; d_gene: -; len: 13; CDR3nt: TGTGCCAGCAGCTTAGACAGGGCCAATGAGCAGTTCTTC; CDR3aa: CASSLDRANEQFF
v_gene: TRBV27; abundance: -; j_gene: TRBJ1-2; d_gene: TRBD1; len: 18; CDR3nt: TGTGCCAGCAGTTATAACTCCGGGACAGGGGGTTATAGCTATGGCTACACCTTC; CDR3aa: CASSYNSGTGGYSYGYTF
v_gene: TRBV27; abundance: -; j_gene: TRBJ1-1; d_gene: -; len: 14; CDR3nt: TGTGCCAGCGGGCCTTTAGGGGCAGGCACTGAAGCTTTCTTT; CDR3aa: CASGPLGAGTEAFF
v_gene: TRBV5-1; abundance: few; j_gene: TRBJ2-5; d_gene: TRBD2; len: 16; CDR3nt: TGCGCCAGCAGCCTCCGTGGTAGCGGGGGGACGGAGACCCAGTACTTC; CDR3aa: CASSLRGSGGTETQYF
v_gene: TRBV29-1; abundance: -; j_gene: TRBJ1-2; d_gene: -; len: 14; CDR3nt: TGCAGCGTTGGGAGCCAGGGGACTAACTATGGCTACACCTTC; CDR3aa: CSVGSQGTNYGYTF
v_gene: TRBV6-1; abundance: -; j_gene: TRBJ2-7; d_gene: TRBD1; len: 17; CDR3nt: TGTGCCAGCAGAGAACAGGGGGCCCCATATAAAGTTCACGAGCAGTACTTC; CDR3aa: CASREQGAPYKVHEQYF
v_gene: TRBV27; abundance: -; j_gene: TRBJ2-3; d_gene: -; len: 17; CDR3nt: TGTGCCAGCAGTCTCTCCGTGGGGGAAACATACACAGATACGCAGTATTTT; CDR3aa: CASSLSVGETYTDTQYF
v_gene: TRBV6-1; abundance: -; j_gene: TRBJ2-4; d_gene: TRBD2; len: 19; CDR3nt: TGTGCCAGCAGTGTTTCTCACCAGGGACTAGCATCGTCCAAAAACATTCAGTACTTC; CDR3aa: CASSVSHQGLASSKNIQYF
v_gene: TRBV6-6; abundance: many; j_gene: TRBJ2-7; d_gene: TRBD1; len: 15; CDR3nt: TGTGCCAGCAGTATCGGACAGGGAGCCTCCTACGAGCAGTACTTC; CDR3aa: CASSIGQGASYEQYF
v_gene: TRBV3-1; abundance: -; j_gene: TRBJ2-4; d_gene: -; len: 17; CDR3nt: TGTGCCAGCAGCCGAATCACAGGCTCAGTTGGCAAAAACATTCAGTACTTC; CDR3aa: CASSRITGSVGKNIQYF
v_gene: TRBV19; abundance: -; j_gene: TRBJ2-7; d_gene: -; len: 12; CDR3nt: TGTGCCAGTAGACCCCGCGGGGATGAGCAGTACTTC; CDR3aa: CASRPRGDEQYF
v_gene: TRBV10-3; abundance: few; j_gene: TRBJ1-2; d_gene: -; len: 13; CDR3nt: TGTGCCAGTACCATCCGGACTGACTGTGGCTACACCTTC; CDR3aa: CASTIRTDCGYTF